The text below deals with one TCR beta chain. CDR1 is MGHRA and CDR2 is YSYEKL in the germline V gene. V shed 3 bases, J shed 0 bases, and the junction held 11 bases outside the gene matches. This CDR3 contains 18 residues. This sample was taken from a study of T cell changes during pregnancy in multiple sclerosis. The method was immunoSEQ multiplex PCR; TCRdb's version includes in-frame clones alone and lacks a portion of them. The profile covers 40,000 or so clones, with 90% to 95% appearing a single time and 6% to 7.5% taken by the ten largest. This chain uses TRBV4-1 with TRBJ1-1; TRBD1 aligns across 9 bases. Material: CD8+ T cells from peripheral blood mononuclear cells, obtained in the second trimester of pregnancy. The receptor was isolated from a female donor with multiple sclerosis, enrolled in a pregnancy study. The CDR3 is CASSQIWDRDSMNTEAFF. The CDR3 nucleotides read TGCGCCAGCAGCCAGATATGGGACAGGGACTCAATGAACACTGAAGCTTTCTTT.